The entry that follows covers one T cell receptor beta chain sequence. Its antigen is not known. Per germline, CDR1 SGHTA and CDR2 FQGTGA. The CDR3 totals 15 residues. The germline V and J ends were trimmed by 1 base and 1 base, with 10 bases remaining between them. The record originates from a study of CD8 T cells in ankylosing spondylitis. Study-wide results and limits: Blood of patients with ankylosing spondylitis appeared to be characterized by a TCR beta motif of several highly homologous variants. As reported, disease-linked clones showed significant enrichment in matched ankylosing spondylitis synovial fluid.

For TCR beta, libraries came from quantitative 5'-RACE with molecular barcodes. TCRdb reprocessed the 5' RACE reads via MiXCR and lists one record per CDR3 protein. The sample consists of fewer than 400,000 distinct CDR3 sequences, roughly 8% of them appearing once. The sequence derives from a male donor with ankylosing spondylitis. V and J are TRBV7-3 and TRBJ1-1; D gene uncertain. Sequencing was performed on blood, either unsorted or a sorted T cell fraction (not recorded which). The CDR3 DNA reads TGTGCCAGCAGCTTAATGGCAGGCAGGAACACTGAAGCTTTCTTT. Encoded protein: CASSLMAGRNTEAFF.